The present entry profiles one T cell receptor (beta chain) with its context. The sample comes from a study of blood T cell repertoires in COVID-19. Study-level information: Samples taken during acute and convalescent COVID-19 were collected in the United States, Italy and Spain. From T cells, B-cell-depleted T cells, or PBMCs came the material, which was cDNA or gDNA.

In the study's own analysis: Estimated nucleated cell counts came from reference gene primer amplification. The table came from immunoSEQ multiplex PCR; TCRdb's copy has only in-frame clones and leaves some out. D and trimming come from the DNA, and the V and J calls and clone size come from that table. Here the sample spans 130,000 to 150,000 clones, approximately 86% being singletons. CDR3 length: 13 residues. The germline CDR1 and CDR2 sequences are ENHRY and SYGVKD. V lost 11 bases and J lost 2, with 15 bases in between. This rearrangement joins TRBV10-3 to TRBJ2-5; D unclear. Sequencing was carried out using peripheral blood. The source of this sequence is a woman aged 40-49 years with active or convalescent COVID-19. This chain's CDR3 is CAVGPSQQETQYF. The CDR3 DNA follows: TGTGCCGTGGGCCCCAGCCAACAAGAGACCCAGTACTTC.